A single TCR beta chain is shown here with its context. This clone has just one count. Its antigen remains unidentified. No base qualities exist here, and no much larger clone lies one base off it. TCRbeta CDR3 regions were amplified from genomic DNA by means of the immunoSEQ Assay, a bias-controlled multiplex PCR. Per the original workflow: Nucleated cell counts per sample were estimated from amplification of reference gene primers within the assay. Sequence reads were collapsed and filtered to measure the absolute abundance of every unique TCRbeta CDR3 rearrangement. For each sample, productive Simpson clonality was calculated as the square root of Simpson's diversity index across productive rearrangements. This is the immuneACCESS table as TCRdb keeps it, with only in-frame sequences that have V and J called. A part of the clones is gone; compared with another copy, unresolved V genes explain less than half, and the rest is unexplained. The DNA was the basis for D and trimming; V, J and clone size are from that table. The sample has 150,000 to 200,000 clones on record, over 80% of them singletons. The ten biggest clones cover over 10% of the sample.

Samples from volunteer blood donors who had recovered from COVID-19 were contributed by a second Seattle source. The collaborating institutions used their own protocols to collect whole blood in K2EDTA tubes. For TCRbeta analysis, collaborators shipped samples in one of three forms: frozen whole blood, isolated PBMCs, or DNA extracted from either of those sample types. These data come from a study of blood T cell repertoires in COVID-19 (dated by TCRdb to between 2020 and 2021). At the level of the whole study: Collaborator samples came from the United States, Italy and Spain and covered acute and convalescent phases of COVID-19. Subjects who had been exposed to COVID-19, were actively infected with it, or had recovered from it provided the deeply sampled blood TCRbeta repertoires that made up the dataset. The sample metadata nearly always contained a de-identified subject ID, COVID-19 status, age in years and sex. The repertoires were made available in a free public database intended to serve as a resource for research on the immune response to SARS-CoV-2. Where available, HLA class I and class II types were obtained from metadata supplied by the sample provider rather than from assay-based typing. Samples came from the ongoing ImmuneRACE study (first 160 participants) plus 1,254 subjects from 6 global collaborators. The material from the prospective study consisted of cDNA or gDNA derived from T cells, B-cell-depleted T cells, or PBMCs. General conclusions and limits of the study: The amount of clinical and demographic metadata varied by source and participant and was provided uncurated.

The CDR3 sequence holds 13 residues, the cysteine and phenylalanine included. CDR3 DNA is the only sequence kept; it has 39 bases, read in frame from the first base. At the junction V is shortened by 7 bases and J by 13 bases, with 21 bases in between. This TCR came from an older man who had recovered from COVID-19. This chain joins TRBV12-3 or TRBV12-4 to TRBJ2-3, with TRBD2 tentatively as D gene (5 bases match). Source material: peripheral blood. In nucleotides, the sequence is TGTGCCAGCACCCTAGGGAGCACAGATACCAAGTATTTT. It encodes CASTLGSTDTKYF.